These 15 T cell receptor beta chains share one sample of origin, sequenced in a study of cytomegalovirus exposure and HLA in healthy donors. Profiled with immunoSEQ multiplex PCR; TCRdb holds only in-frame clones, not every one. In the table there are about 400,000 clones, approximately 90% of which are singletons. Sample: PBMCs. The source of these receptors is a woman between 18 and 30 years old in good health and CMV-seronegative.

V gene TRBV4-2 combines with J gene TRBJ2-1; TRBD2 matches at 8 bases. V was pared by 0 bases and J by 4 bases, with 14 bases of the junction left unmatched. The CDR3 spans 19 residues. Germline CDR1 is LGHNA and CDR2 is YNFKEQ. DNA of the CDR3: TGTGCCAGCAGCCAAGATTTTTTAACGCGGGAGGCAACTTACAATGAGCAGTTCTTC. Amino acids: CASSQDFLTREATYNEQFF.

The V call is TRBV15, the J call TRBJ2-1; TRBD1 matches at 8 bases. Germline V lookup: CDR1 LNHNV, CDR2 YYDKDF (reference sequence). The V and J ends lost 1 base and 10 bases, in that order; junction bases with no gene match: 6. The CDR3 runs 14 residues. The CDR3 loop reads CATSRATGGYEQFF. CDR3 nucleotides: TGTGCCACCAGCAGAGCTACAGGGGGGTACGAGCAGTTCTTC.

CDR3 nucleotides: TGTGCCAGCAGCTTGGGGGGGCAGGATGAAAAACTGTTTTTT. It codes for CASSLGGQDEKLFF. The gene calls are TRBV5-4 and TRBJ1-4, with D possibly TRBD1 on 6 matching bases. The germline gives CDR1 SGHNT, CDR2 YYREEE (reference sequence). V lost 0 bases and J lost 6, with 9 bases in between. This CDR3 has 14 amino acids.

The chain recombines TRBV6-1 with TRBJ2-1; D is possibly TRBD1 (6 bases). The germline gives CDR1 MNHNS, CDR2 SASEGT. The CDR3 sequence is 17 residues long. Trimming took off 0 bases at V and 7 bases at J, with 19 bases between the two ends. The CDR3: CASSEARGLGGRNEQFF. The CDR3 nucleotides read TGTGCCAGCAGTGAAGCAAGAGGCCTAGGGGGTAGAAATGAGCAGTTCTTC.

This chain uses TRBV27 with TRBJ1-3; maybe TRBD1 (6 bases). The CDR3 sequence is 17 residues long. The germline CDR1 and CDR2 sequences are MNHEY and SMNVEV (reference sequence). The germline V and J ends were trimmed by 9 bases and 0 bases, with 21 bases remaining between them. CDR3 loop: CARRGSEGKGSGNTIYF. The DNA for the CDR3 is TGTGCCAGAAGGGGGTCTGAGGGGAAGGGCTCTGGAAACACCATATATTTT.

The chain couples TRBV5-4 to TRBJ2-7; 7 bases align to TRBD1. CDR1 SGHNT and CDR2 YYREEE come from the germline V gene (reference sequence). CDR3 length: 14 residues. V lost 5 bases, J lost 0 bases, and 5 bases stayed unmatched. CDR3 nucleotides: TGTGCCAGCAGTTGGGGACAGAGCTCCTACGAGCAGTACTTC. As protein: CASSWGQSSYEQYF. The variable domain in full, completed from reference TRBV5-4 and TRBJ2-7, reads ETGVTQSPTHLIKTRGQQVTLRCSSQSGHNTVSWYQQALGQGPQFIFQYYREEENGRGNFPPRFSGLQFPNYSSELNVNALELDDSALYLCASSWGQSSYEQYFGPGTRLTVT.

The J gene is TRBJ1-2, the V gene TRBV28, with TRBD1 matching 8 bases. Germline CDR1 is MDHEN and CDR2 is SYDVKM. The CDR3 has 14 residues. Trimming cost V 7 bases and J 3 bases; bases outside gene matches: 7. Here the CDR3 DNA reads TGTGCCAGCAAGACAGGGGCGTCAGACTATGGCTACACCTTC. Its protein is CASKTGASDYGYTF.

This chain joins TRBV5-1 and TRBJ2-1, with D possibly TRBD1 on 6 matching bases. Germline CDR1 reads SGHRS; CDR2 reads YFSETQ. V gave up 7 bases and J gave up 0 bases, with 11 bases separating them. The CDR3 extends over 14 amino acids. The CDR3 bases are TGCGCCAGCGGGACACGGGGCTCCTACAATGAGCAGTTCTTC. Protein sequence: CASGTRGSYNEQFF.

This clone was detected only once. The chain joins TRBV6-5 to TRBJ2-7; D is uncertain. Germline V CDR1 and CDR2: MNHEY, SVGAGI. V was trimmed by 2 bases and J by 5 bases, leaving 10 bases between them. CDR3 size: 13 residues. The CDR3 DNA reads TGTGCCAGCAGTTACCCTGGCAGGAACGAGCAGTACTTC. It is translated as CASSYPGRNEQYF.

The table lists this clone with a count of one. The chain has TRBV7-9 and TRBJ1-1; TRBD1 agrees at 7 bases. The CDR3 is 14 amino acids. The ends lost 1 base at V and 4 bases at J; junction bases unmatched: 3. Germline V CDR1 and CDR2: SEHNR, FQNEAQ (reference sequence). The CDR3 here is CASSLGYRGTEAFF. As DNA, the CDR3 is TGTGCCAGCAGCTTAGGATACAGGGGCACTGAAGCTTTCTTT. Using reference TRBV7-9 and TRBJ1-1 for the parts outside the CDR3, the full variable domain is DTGVSQNPRHKITKRGQNVTFRCDPISEHNRLYWYRQTLGQGPEFLTYFQNEAQLEKSRLLSDRFSAERPKGSFSTLEIQRTEQGDSAMYLCASSLGYRGTEAFFGQGTRLTVV.

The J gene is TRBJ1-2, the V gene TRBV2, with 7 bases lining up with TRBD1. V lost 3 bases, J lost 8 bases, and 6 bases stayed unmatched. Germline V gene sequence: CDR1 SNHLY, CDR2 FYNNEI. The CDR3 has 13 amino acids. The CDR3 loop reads CASSDTGVSGYTF. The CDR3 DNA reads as TGTGCCAGCAGTGATACAGGGGTAAGCGGCTACACCTTC.

CDR3: CASSGQKPSGRAYQETQYF. Here the CDR3 DNA reads TGTGCCAGCAGCGGCCAGAAACCTAGCGGGAGGGCATACCAAGAGACCCAGTACTTC. The chain links TRBV5-4 to TRBJ2-5, with TRBD2 identical over 12 bases. The CDR3 spans 19 residues. CDR1 SGHNT and CDR2 YYREEE come from the germline V gene (reference sequence). V was pared by 4 bases and J by 0 bases, with 13 bases of the junction left unmatched.

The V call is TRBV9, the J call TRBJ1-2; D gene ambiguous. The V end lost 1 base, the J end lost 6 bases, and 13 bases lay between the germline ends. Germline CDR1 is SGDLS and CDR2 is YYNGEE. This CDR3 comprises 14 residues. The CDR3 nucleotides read TGTGCCAGCAGCGTAAAGCCCGGGCGGGATGGCTACACCTTC. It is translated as CASSVKPGRDGYTF.

CDR3: CASSSGDRANEQYF. CDR3 coding DNA: TGTGCCAGCAGCTCCGGGGACAGGGCCAACGAGCAGTACTTC. The genes are TRBV7-7 and TRBJ2-7; TRBD1 matches at 9 bases. The CDR3 runs 14 residues. The J segment lost 5 bases and the V segment lost 4 bases, leaving 6 bases of the junction unmatched. Looked up from germline, CDR1 is SSHAT and CDR2 is FNYEAQ (reference sequence).

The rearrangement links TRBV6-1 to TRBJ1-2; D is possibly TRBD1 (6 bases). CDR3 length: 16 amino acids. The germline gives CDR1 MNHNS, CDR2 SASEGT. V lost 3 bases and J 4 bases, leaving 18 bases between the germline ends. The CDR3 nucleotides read TGTGCCAGCAGTGACTTAACCCCGACAGGACCCTATGGCTACACCTTC. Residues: CASSDLTPTGPYGYTF.